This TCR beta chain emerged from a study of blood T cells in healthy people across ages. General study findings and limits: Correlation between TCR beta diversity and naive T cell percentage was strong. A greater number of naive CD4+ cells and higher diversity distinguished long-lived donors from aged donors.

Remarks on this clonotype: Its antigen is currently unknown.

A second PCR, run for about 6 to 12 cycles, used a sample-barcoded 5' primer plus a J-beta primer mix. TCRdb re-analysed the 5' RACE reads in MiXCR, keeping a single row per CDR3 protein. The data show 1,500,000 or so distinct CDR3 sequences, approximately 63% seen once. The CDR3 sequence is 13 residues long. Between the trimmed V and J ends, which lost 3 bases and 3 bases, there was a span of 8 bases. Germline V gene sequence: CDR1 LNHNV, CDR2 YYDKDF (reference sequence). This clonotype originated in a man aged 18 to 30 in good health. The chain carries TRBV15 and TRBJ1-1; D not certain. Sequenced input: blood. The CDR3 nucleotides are TGTGCCACCAGCAGGAAGGGAGACACTGAAGCTTTCTTT. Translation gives CATSRKGDTEAFF.